A single sample is the source of the 30 T cell receptor beta chains below, sequenced in a study of shared clonotypes between healthy human individuals. Clones were sequenced by immunoSEQ multiplex PCR, and TCRdb holds only the in-frame ones, with some missing. The table lists roughly 1,100,000 clones, about 75% of them singletons, with around 1.5% in the top ten. Sample: memory CD4+ T cells sorted from blood. Subset of the sample: CD45RA-negative fraction. The source of these receptors is a man younger than 35 in good health.

This chain uses TRBV4-1 with TRBJ2-1; 10 bases are shared with TRBD2. With 5 bases clipped from V and 6 bases from J, the junction kept 7 bases outside the gene matches. Germline CDR1 is MGHRA and CDR2 is YSYEKL. The CDR3 runs to 15 residues. CDR3 sequence reads: CASSGPGLALNEQFF. The CDR3 DNA reads as TGCGCCAGCAGCGGACCGGGACTAGCGCTCAATGAGCAGTTCTTC.

The chain recombines TRBV7-9 with TRBJ1-6; 9 nucleotides align to TRBD1. The ends lost 3 bases at V and 5 bases at J; junction bases unmatched: 2. The CDR3 has 15 residues. Germline V gene sequence: CDR1 SEHNR, CDR2 FQNEAQ (reference sequence). The CDR3 bases are TGTGCCAGCAGCTTTGGACAGGGGAATAATTCACCCCTCCACTTT. Translating it yields CASSFGQGNNSPLHF.

The gene calls are TRBV19 and TRBJ1-1; no firm D call. The ends were cut back, 11 bases at V and 0 bases at J, with 19 bases in the middle. CDR1 and CDR2 (germline): LNHDA, SQIVND (reference sequence). This CDR3 region has 15 residues. The CDR3 sequence is CAAVAGRPVNTEAFF. DNA for the CDR3: TGTGCCGCCGTAGCCGGAAGACCGGTGAACACTGAAGCTTTCTTT.

The count of this clone is one. V and J are TRBV4-3 and TRBJ1-2; D is possibly TRBD1 (5 bases). Germline CDR1 reads LGHNA; CDR2 reads YSLEER. CDR3 length equals 14 residues. Trimming removed 4 bases from V and 3 bases from J, with 12 bases in between. The CDR3 loop reads CASSPSRAHYGYTF. The DNA for the CDR3 is TGCGCCAGCAGCCCGAGCAGGGCTCACTATGGCTACACCTTC.

Concerning this clone: The sample has other DNA sequences that encode this CDR3 too. V usage is TRBV5-1 and J usage is TRBJ1-1; 9 bases match TRBD1. Trimming took 0 bases from V and 5 from J; bases not matched to a gene: 2. This CDR3 region has 14 residues. In germline, CDR1 is SGHRS, CDR2 YFSETQ. The CDR3 DNA reads TGCGCCAGCAGCTTGGGACAGGGGGGTACTGAAGCTTTCTTT. Protein: CASSLGQGGTEAFF.

V gene TRBV9 combines with J gene TRBJ1-3, with D tentatively TRBD1 (5 bases). V dropped 0 bases and J dropped 0 bases, with 16 bases sitting between them. The length of the CDR3 is 18 residues. Germline CDR1 is SGDLS and CDR2 is YYNGEE. The CDR3 spells CASSVAEGSLGSGNTIYF. The DNA of the CDR3 is TGTGCCAGCAGCGTAGCCGAGGGGTCCCTGGGCTCTGGAAACACCATATATTTT.

The J gene is TRBJ1-6, the V gene TRBV5-1; D gene uncertain. V was trimmed by 4 bases and J by 7 bases, leaving 12 bases between them. The CDR3 sequence is 14 residues long. Germline CDR1 is SGHRS and CDR2 is YFSETQ. The DNA of the CDR3 is TGCGCCAGCAGCCCCGGGCCCTTCAATTCACCCCTCCACTTT. It specifies CASSPGPFNSPLHF.

The V call is TRBV10-2, the J call TRBJ2-2; D is undetermined. CDR1 is WSHSY, CDR2 SAAADI, per germline. The germline V and J ends were trimmed by 7 bases and 6 bases, with 18 bases remaining between them. The length of the CDR3 is 15 residues. DNA of the CDR3: TGCGCCAGCAAATTTCAGCCTTCTGGGTCCGGGGAGCTGTTTTTT. Translated, it gives CASKFQPSGSGELFF.

The chain has TRBV4-2 and TRBJ1-2; 7 bases are shared with TRBD1. The length of the CDR3 is 16 residues. Germline V gene lookup returns CDR1 LGHNA and CDR2 YNFKEQ. The ends lost 1 base at V and 5 bases at J; junction bases unmatched: 10. The chain's CDR3 is CASSQVLGTADYGYTF. In nucleotides, the CDR3 is TGTGCCAGCAGCCAAGTCCTCGGGACAGCCGATTATGGCTACACCTTC.

As regards this clone: This sample also contains other DNA sequences that code for the same CDR3. The gene calls are TRBV6-5 and TRBJ2-7; D may be TRBD1 or TRBD2 (5 bases each). CDR3 length: 15 residues. CDR1 MNHEY and CDR2 SVGAGI come from the germline V gene. Trimming took 0 bases from V and 2 from J, leaving 11 bases between them. CDR3 amino acids: CASSYSRDGPYEQYF. The CDR3 nucleotides read TGTGCCAGCAGTTACTCGAGGGACGGTCCCTACGAGCAGTACTTC.

This clone showed up just a few times. The V gene is TRBV28, the J gene TRBJ1-5; a possible D gene is TRBD1 (6 bases). Germline values: CDR1 MDHEN, CDR2 SYDVKM. V dropped 5 bases and J dropped 4 bases, with 12 bases sitting between them. This CDR3 region has 14 residues. The CDR3 nucleotides read TGTGCCAGCAGTCTTCGACAGGTAAATCAGCCCCAGCATTTT. This gives the protein CASSLRQVNQPQHF.

The DNA of the CDR3 is TGCGCCAGCAGCTTAGAAGGACAGGGTAATGGCTACACCTTC. It is translated as CASSLEGQGNGYTF. The chain employs TRBV5-1 and TRBJ1-2; TRBD1 matches 8 bases. Germline V gene lookup returns CDR1 SGHRS and CDR2 YFSETQ. The CDR3 totals 14 residues. The J segment lost 6 bases and the V segment lost 2 bases, leaving 6 bases of the junction unmatched.

The chain has TRBV7-2 and TRBJ2-7, with TRBD2 matching 9 bases. Germline V lookup: CDR1 SGHTA, CDR2 FQGNSA. The CDR3 totals 15 residues. Trimming removed 1 base from V and 5 bases from J; junction bases left unmatched: 6. The DNA for the CDR3 is TGTGCCAGCAGCTTAGGGGGGCTAGCGGGAAACGAGCAGTACTTC. It encodes CASSLGGLAGNEQYF.

V gene TRBV9 combines with J gene TRBJ2-2; TRBD2 is a possible D gene (5 bases). This CDR3 has 20 residues. The V and J ends lost 0 bases and 0 bases respectively, with 21 bases between them. The germline V gene encodes CDR1 SGDLS and CDR2 YYNGEE. CDR3 nucleotide sequence: TGTGCCAGCAGCGTAGTCCGGGGAGCTCTCTTTCAGGCGAACACCGGGGAGCTGTTTTTT. Its translation is CASSVVRGALFQANTGELFF. The whole variable domain, filled in from reference TRBV9 and TRBJ2-2, reads DSGVTQTPKHLITATGQRVTLRCSPRSGDLSVYWYQQSLDQGLQFLIQYYNGEERAKGNILERFSAQQFPDLHSELNLSSLELGDSALYFCASSVVRGALFQANTGELFFGEGSRLTVL.

CDR3 sequence reads: CATSRELAEKQETQYF. The CDR3 DNA reads as TGTGCCACCAGCAGAGAACTAGCGGAGAAACAAGAGACCCAGTACTTC. The chain recombines TRBV15 with TRBJ2-5; 8 nucleotides agree with TRBD2. Per the germline V gene, CDR1 is LNHNV and CDR2 is YYDKDF (reference sequence). This CDR3 spans 16 amino acids. V dropped 0 bases and J dropped 2; count of bases not matched to a gene: 5. Full variable domain (rest looked up from reference TRBV15 and TRBJ2-5): DAMVIQNPRYQVTQFGKPVTLSCSQTLNHNVMYWYQQKSSQAPKLLFHYYDKDFNNEADTPDNFQSRRPNTSFCFLDIRSPGLGDTAMYLCATSRELAEKQETQYFGPGTRLLVL.

This clone was recorded only once. This sequence joins TRBV10-3 and TRBJ2-7; 10 bases are shared with TRBD1. This CDR3 is 14 amino acids long. Germline loops: CDR1 ENHRY, CDR2 SYGVKD. Trimming at V came to 6 bases and at J to 3 bases, leaving 5 bases not matched to a gene. The CDR3 coding sequence is TGTGCCATCAGATCCGACAGGGGGCGCTACGAGCAGTACTTC. Translated: CAIRSDRGRYEQYF.

The rearrangement joins TRBV27 to TRBJ1-4; TRBD1 matches 7 bases. The V gene's germline CDR1 is MNHEY and CDR2 SMNVEV (reference sequence). This CDR3 is built from 13 residues. The CDR3 protein is CAAQGATNEKLFF. CDR3 bases: TGTGCTGCCCAGGGGGCAACTAATGAAAAACTGTTTTTT.

CDR3 sequence: CASSLAGARGTGELFF. CDR3 coding DNA: TGTGCCAGCAGCTTAGCTGGGGCCAGGGGGACCGGGGAGCTGTTTTTT. This chain links TRBV7-2 with TRBJ2-2, with 7 positions matching TRBD1. Per germline, CDR1 SGHTA and CDR2 FQGNSA. The CDR3 totals 16 residues. The J segment lost 5 bases and the V segment lost 0 bases, leaving 6 bases of the junction unmatched.

Worth noting for this clone: The same CDR3 can be traced to other DNA sequences in this sample. The chain carries TRBV7-2 and TRBJ1-2, with D hard to call. V was clipped by 2 bases and J by 3 bases, with 7 bases between them. CDR1 SGHTA and CDR2 FQGNSA come from the germline V gene. The CDR3 extends over 13 amino acids. The CDR3 bases are TGTGCCAGCAGCTTAATGGGCCACTATGGCTACACCTTC. It specifies CASSLMGHYGYTF.

J is TRBJ2-6 and V is TRBV27; no reliable D call. CDR3 length: 14 amino acids. Germline CDR1 is MNHEY and CDR2 is SMNVEV (reference sequence). Trimming took 7 bases from V and 1 from J, leaving 8 bases between them. CDR3 DNA: TGTGCCAGCACCCTAGGGTCTGGGGCCAACGTCCTGACTTTC. As protein: CASTLGSGANVLTF.

The V gene is TRBV5-1, the J gene TRBJ1-1, with D unclear. Per the germline V gene, CDR1 is SGHRS and CDR2 is YFSETQ. The CDR3 has 14 amino acids. Trimming removed 5 bases from V and 1 base from J, with 12 bases in between. The CDR3 loop reads CASSSSSWNTEAFF. The CDR3 DNA sequence: TGCGCCAGCAGTTCATCATCGTGGAACACTGAAGCTTTCTTT.

This chain connects TRBV7-9 to TRBJ2-5, with 7 nucleotides matching TRBD1. V lost 4 bases to trimming and J lost 0 bases; unmatched junction nucleotides: 8. The germline gives CDR1 SEHNR, CDR2 FQNEAQ (reference sequence). The CDR3 length is 16 residues. The CDR3 here is CASSSGQVTYQETQYF. The DNA for the CDR3 is TGTGCCAGCAGCTCCGGACAGGTCACGTACCAAGAGACCCAGTACTTC.

The V gene is TRBV6-6, the J gene TRBJ2-1; D remains unclear. V gave up 2 bases and J gave up 15 bases, with 11 bases separating them. CDR1 is MNHNY, CDR2 SVGAGI, per germline (reference sequence). The CDR3 has 11 amino acids. The CDR3 loop is CASSYGNKGFF. In DNA form, the CDR3 reads TGTGCCAGCAGTTACGGTAATAAAGGGTTCTTC.

The V and J genes are TRBV19 and TRBJ2-5, with 7 bases that match TRBD2. This CDR3 is 13 amino acids long. CDR1 is LNHDA and CDR2 is SQIVND in the germline V gene (reference sequence). The V gene end was trimmed by 7 bases and the J gene end by 2 bases; junction bases not matched to a gene: 4. The CDR3 protein is CASNTGGQETQYF. The CDR3 DNA reads TGTGCCAGTAACACGGGGGGTCAAGAGACCCAGTACTTC.

This sequence joins TRBV27 and TRBJ1-2; 9 positions agree with TRBD1. The length of the CDR3 is 14 residues. The J segment lost 8 bases and the V segment lost 4 bases, leaving 8 bases of the junction unmatched. The germline gives CDR1 MNHEY, CDR2 SMNVEV (reference sequence). CDR3 in amino acids: CASSSPGTGYGYTF. The CDR3 bases are TGTGCCAGCAGTTCCCCCGGGACAGGGTACGGCTACACCTTC.

This clone was seen repeatedly, ten times or more. The DNA for the CDR3 is TGCGCCAGCAGCCAAGAACGGACAGGCCCCTATGGCTACACCTTC. Amino acid sequence: CASSQERTGPYGYTF. This chain joins TRBV4-1 and TRBJ1-2, with 7 positions matching TRBD1. The CDR3 sequence is 15 residues long. The J segment lost 4 bases and the V segment lost 0 bases, leaving 5 bases of the junction unmatched. The V gene's germline CDR1 is MGHRA and CDR2 YSYEKL.

The chain is built from TRBV4-2 and TRBJ2-5; 9 bases are shared with TRBD2. The ends lost 0 bases at V and 3 bases at J; junction bases unmatched: 8. The CDR3 totals 17 residues. CDR1 is LGHNA, CDR2 YNFKEQ, per germline. The CDR3 DNA follows: TGTGCCAGCAGCCAAGATCGCGGGGGGGCAAAGGAAGAGACCCAGTACTTC. Translation gives CASSQDRGGAKEETQYF.

The chain uses TRBV11-2 and TRBJ2-1, with 7 bases fitting TRBD2. Trimming took 1 base from V and 9 from J; bases not matched to a gene: 12. From germline, CDR1 is SGHAT and CDR2 FQNNGV. This CDR3 comprises 16 residues. CDR3 in amino acids: CASSLVGAGSNGEQFF. CDR3 coding DNA: TGTGCCAGCAGCTTAGTGGGAGCGGGAAGTAATGGTGAGCAGTTCTTC.

Note on this clone: Distinct nucleotide sequences in the sample also encode this CDR3. Written as DNA, the CDR3 is TGTGCCAGCAGCTTAGTTGGGGGGCGTGAGACCCAGTACTTC. Its protein is CASSLVGGRETQYF. The chain carries TRBV7-9 and TRBJ2-5; D is possibly TRBD1 or TRBD2 (6 bases each). Trimming removed 1 base at V and 5 bases at J, with 11 bases between. The CDR3 has 14 amino acids. The germline CDR1 and CDR2 sequences are SEHNR and FQNEAQ (reference sequence).

The CDR3 DNA sequence: TGTGCCAGCAACGGACAGGGGGATCAGCCCCAGCATTTT. This sequence encodes CASNGQGDQPQHF. V is TRBV28 and J is TRBJ1-5, with 10 nucleotides matching TRBD1. The length of the CDR3 is 13 residues. Germline V gene sequence: CDR1 MDHEN, CDR2 SYDVKM. With 7 bases clipped from V and 5 bases from J, the junction kept 2 bases outside the gene matches. Using reference TRBV28 and TRBJ1-5 for the parts outside the CDR3, the full variable domain is DVKVTQSSRYLVKRTGEKVFLECVQDMDHENMFWYRQDPGLGLRLIYFSYDVKMKEKGDIPEGYSVSREKKERFSLILESASTNQTSMYLCASNGQGDQPQHFGDGTRLSIL.